The TCR beta chain described here comes from a study of glioma-infiltrating T cells. Study-wide findings and caveats: Only very few CDR3 sequences appeared in both tissue and blood. Above-expected tissue-blood divergence occurred in all gliomas, most in low-grade ones.

The iRepertoire nested amplicon-rescue multiplex PCR amplified TCR alpha and beta CDR3s from RNA. For one-step reverse transcription and amplification, roughly 95-450 ng of tissue mRNA or PBMC total RNA was used. TCRdb re-called the multiplex PCR reads through MiXCR, storing one row per CDR3 protein. Counted here are under 130,000 distinct CDR3 sequences, about 28% occurring once; the ten biggest clones make up approximately 43%. There are a few counts of this clonotype. Its antigen is currently unknown. Trimming stripped 4 bases from V and 0 bases from J, with 15 bases between. The CDR3 contains 16 residues. Per germline, CDR1 SGHRS and CDR2 YFSETQ.

This chain connects TRBV5-1 to TRBJ2-3; possibly TRBD2 for D (6 bases). The receptor comes from a human donor with low-grade glioma or glioblastoma, undergoing nonglioma brain surgery, or in good health (not recorded which). Sequenced sample: glioma tissue, nonneoplastic brain tissue, or PBMCs (not recorded which). CDR3 nucleotide sequence: TGCGCCAGCAGCCAGCTGGAGGGCTCTAGCACAGATACGCAGTATTTT. Its protein product is CASSQLEGSSTDTQYF. The entire variable domain, with the rest obtained from reference TRBV5-1 and TRBJ2-3, is as follows: KAGVTQTPRYLIKTRGQQVTLSCSPISGHRSVSWYQQTPGQGLQFLFEYFSETQRNKGNFPGRFSGRQFSNSRSEMNVSTLELGDSALYLCASSQLEGSSTDTQYFGPGTRLTVL.